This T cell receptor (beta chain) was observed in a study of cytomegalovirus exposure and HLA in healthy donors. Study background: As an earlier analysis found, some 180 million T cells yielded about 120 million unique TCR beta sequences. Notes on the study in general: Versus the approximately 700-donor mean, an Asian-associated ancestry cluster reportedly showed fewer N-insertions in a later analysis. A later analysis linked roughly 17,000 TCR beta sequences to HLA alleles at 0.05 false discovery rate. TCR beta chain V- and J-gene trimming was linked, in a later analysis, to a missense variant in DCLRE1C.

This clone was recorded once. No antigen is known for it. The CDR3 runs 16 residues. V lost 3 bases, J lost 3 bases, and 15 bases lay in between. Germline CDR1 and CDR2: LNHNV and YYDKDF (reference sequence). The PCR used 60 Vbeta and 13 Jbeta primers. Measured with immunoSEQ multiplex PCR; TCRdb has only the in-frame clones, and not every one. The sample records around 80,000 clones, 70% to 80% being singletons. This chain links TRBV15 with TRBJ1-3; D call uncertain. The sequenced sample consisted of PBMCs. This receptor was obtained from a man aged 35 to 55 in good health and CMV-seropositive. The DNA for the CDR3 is TGTGCCACCAGCAGGCGCCTCGAGGGTCATGGAAACACCATATATTTT. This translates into CATSRRLEGHGNTIYF. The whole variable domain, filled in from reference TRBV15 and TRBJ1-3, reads DAMVIQNPRYQVTQFGKPVTLSCSQTLNHNVMYWYQQKSSQAPKLLFHYYDKDFNNEADTPDNFQSRRPNTSFCFLDIRSPGLGDTAMYLCATSRRLEGHGNTIYFGEGSWLTVV.